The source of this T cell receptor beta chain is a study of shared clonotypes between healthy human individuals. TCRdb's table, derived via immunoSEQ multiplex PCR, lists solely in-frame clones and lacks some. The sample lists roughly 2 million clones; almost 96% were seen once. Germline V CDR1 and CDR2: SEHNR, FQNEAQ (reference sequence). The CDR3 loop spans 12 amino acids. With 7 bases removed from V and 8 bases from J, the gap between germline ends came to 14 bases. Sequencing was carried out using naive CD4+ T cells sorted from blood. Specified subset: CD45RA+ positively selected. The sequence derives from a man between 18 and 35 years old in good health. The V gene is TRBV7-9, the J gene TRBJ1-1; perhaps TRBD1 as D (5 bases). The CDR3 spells CASNRGFGEAFF. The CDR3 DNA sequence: TGTGCCAGCAACCGGGGGTTCGGGGAAGCTTTCTTT.